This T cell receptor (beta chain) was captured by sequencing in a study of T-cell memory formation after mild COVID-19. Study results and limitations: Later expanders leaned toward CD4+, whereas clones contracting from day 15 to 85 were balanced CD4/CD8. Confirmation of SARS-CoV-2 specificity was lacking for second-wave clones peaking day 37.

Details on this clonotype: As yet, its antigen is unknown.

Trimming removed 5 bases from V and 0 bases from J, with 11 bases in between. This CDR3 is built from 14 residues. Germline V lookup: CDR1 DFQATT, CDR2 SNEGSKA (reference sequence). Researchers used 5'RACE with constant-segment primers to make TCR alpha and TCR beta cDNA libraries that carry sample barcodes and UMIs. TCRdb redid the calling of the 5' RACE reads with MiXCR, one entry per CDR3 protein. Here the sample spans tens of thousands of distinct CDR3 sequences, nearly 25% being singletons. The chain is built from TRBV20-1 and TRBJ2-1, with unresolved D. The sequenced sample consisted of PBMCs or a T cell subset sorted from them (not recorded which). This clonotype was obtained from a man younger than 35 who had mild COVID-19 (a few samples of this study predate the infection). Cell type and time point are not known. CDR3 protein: CSASGESSYNEQFF. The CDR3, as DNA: TGCAGTGCTTCTGGTGAGAGCTCCTACAATGAGCAGTTCTTC.